The sequence of this T cell receptor beta chain was determined in a study of CD8+ T cells in alopecia areata. Study background: For treated patients, severity scores reflected the percentage of scalp area affected. Study outcomes and limitations: Scalp clonality dropped significantly under tofacitinib, as did expanded CD8+ top-100 clones. Relative to normal scalp, lesional scalp, especially alopecia totalis/universalis, showed higher clonality.

Documented treatment: oral pan-JAK inhibitor, 5-10 mg twice daily. Sorting separated CD4+ and CD8+ T cells out of PBMCs. About this clone: Its antigen is currently unknown.

The CDR3 contains 14 residues. Germline CDR1 and CDR2: MNHNS and SASEGT. The germline V and J ends were trimmed by 6 bases and 3 bases, with 12 bases remaining between them. Once RNA had been extracted, it was reverse transcribed into cDNA to act as the sequencing template. Method: immunoSEQ multiplex PCR; TCRdb's copy keeps in-frame clones and lacks some. The sample has about 160,000 clones, roughly 65% seen once. This TCR was recovered from a human donor with alopecia areata. Sequenced here: CD4+ T cells sorted from blood, sampled at week 4, from a patient treated with tofacitinib. The J gene is TRBJ1-3, the V gene TRBV6-1, with D maybe TRBD1 (5 bases). The CDR3 here is CASRIGTLGNTIYF. The CDR3 DNA reads TGTGCCAGCAGGATCGGGACTCTTGGAAACACCATATATTTT.